These 16 T cell receptor beta chains were all obtained from the same sample, sequenced in a study of T cell responses to AZD1222 COVID-19 vaccine. Here immunoSEQ multiplex PCR was the method, and the copy in TCRdb shows in-frame clones only, minus some. Of 200,000 or so clones in the sample, 80% to 90% were seen once. The sequenced sample was peripheral blood, obtained on day 0 of MenACWY control vaccination. Receptors originate from an adult in good health.

This clone has more than one count but fewer than ten. The chain recombines TRBV3-1 (or the pseudogene TRBV3-2) with TRBJ1-2; D possibly corresponds to TRBD1 (5 bases). CDR1 LGHDT and CDR2 YNNKEL come from the germline V gene (reference sequence). CDR3 size: 19 residues. Between the trimmed V and J ends, which lost 1 base and 4 bases, there was a span of 25 bases. This CDR3 reads CASSQGYSPWGSRGYGYTF. Written as DNA, the CDR3 is TGTGCCAGCAGCCAAGGCTACTCCCCATGGGGAAGTAGGGGCTATGGCTACACCTTC.

This clone was recorded once. The genes are TRBV3-1 (or the pseudogene TRBV3-2) and TRBJ2-7, with D unresolved. V lost 0 bases to trimming and J lost 3 bases, with 6 bases between them. The CDR3 has 13 residues. The V gene's germline CDR1 is LGHDT and CDR2 YNNKEL (reference sequence). CDR3 region: CASSQEGLYEQYF. In nucleotides, the CDR3 is TGTGCCAGCAGCCAAGAGGGTCTCTACGAGCAGTACTTC.

This sequence joins TRBV28 and TRBJ2-7; a possible D gene is TRBD2 (6 bases). Germline assignment: CDR1 MDHEN and CDR2 SYDVKM. V was trimmed by 2 bases and J by 0 bases, leaving 17 bases between them. CDR3 length: 17 residues. The CDR3 here is CASSLAEGYMASYEQYF. DNA of the CDR3: TGTGCCAGCAGTTTAGCGGAGGGTTACATGGCCTCCTACGAGCAGTACTTC.

This clone was seen a single time. This chain connects TRBV2 to TRBJ1-5; TRBD1 matches 8 bases. This CDR3 is built from 14 residues. CDR1 and CDR2 (germline): SNHLY, FYNNEI. The V and J ends lost 5 bases and 4 bases, in that order; junction bases with no gene match: 4. In DNA, the CDR3 is TGTGCCAGCAGTCCGGGACAGGCAAATCAGCCCCAGCATTTT. Residues: CASSPGQANQPQHF.

The genes are TRBV5-1 and TRBJ1-2; possibly TRBD1 for D (5 bases). Germline values: CDR1 SGHRS, CDR2 YFSETQ. The length of the CDR3 is 14 residues. The V gene lost 2 bases and the J gene lost 5 bases, with 13 bases spanning the gap. CDR3 residues: CASSFGDSQYGYTF. Here the CDR3 DNA reads TGCGCCAGCAGCTTTGGTGACAGTCAATATGGCTACACCTTC. The whole variable domain, remainder taken from reference TRBV5-1 and TRBJ1-2, is KAGVTQTPRYLIKTRGQQVTLSCSPISGHRSVSWYQQTPGQGLQFLFEYFSETQRNKGNFPGRFSGRQFSNSRSEMNVSTLELGDSALYLCASSFGDSQYGYTFGSGTRLTVV.

This rearrangement joins TRBV7-8 to TRBJ2-7, with D unclear. The CDR3 sequence is 13 residues long. Germline CDR1 and CDR2: SGHVS and FQNEAQ. V shed 0 bases and J shed 6 bases, with 9 bases lying between them. Here the CDR3 DNA reads TGTGCCAGCAGCTTAGCGCAGGCAGCCGAGCAGTACTTC. As protein: CASSLAQAAEQYF.

The CDR3: CASSQLVGSGDTGELFF. In DNA, the CDR3 is TGTGCCAGCAGCCAATTGGTGGGGTCTGGGGACACCGGGGAGCTGTTTTTT. This sequence joins TRBV4-2 and TRBJ2-2, with no clear D. V dropped 2 bases and J dropped 3 bases, with 16 bases sitting between them. CDR3 size: 17 residues. Germline lookup yields CDR1 LGHNA and CDR2 YNFKEQ.

The V call is TRBV5-1, the J call TRBJ1-5, with 10 bases matching TRBD1. Germline V gene lookup returns CDR1 SGHRS and CDR2 YFSETQ. V lost 4 bases to trimming and J lost 5 bases; unmatched junction nucleotides: 3. The CDR3 covers 14 residues. The CDR3 protein is CASSTGTGDQPQHF. The CDR3, as DNA: TGCGCCAGCAGCACCGGGACAGGGGATCAGCCCCAGCATTTT.

The chain employs TRBV7-8 and TRBJ2-1; D is possibly TRBD2 (7 bases). The ends were cut back, 8 bases at V and 10 bases at J, with 21 bases in the middle. The length of the CDR3 is 14 residues. Germline CDR1 SGHVS, CDR2 FQNEAQ. Here the CDR3 DNA reads TGTGCCAGCCATGGGGGGGCTACGGGCCGGGAGCAGTTCTTC. This gives the protein CASHGGATGREQFF.

J is TRBJ1-2 and V is TRBV15; 7 nucleotides match TRBD1. This CDR3 has 15 residues. Trimming cost V 1 base and J 4 bases; bases outside gene matches: 6. CDR1 and CDR2 (germline): LNHNV, YYDKDF (reference sequence). The DNA of the CDR3 is TGTGCCACCAGCAGAGTGGGAGGACAGGTCTATGGCTACACCTTC. It codes for CATSRVGGQVYGYTF.

The J gene is TRBJ2-5, the V gene TRBV28; D is uncertain. The V end lost 1 base, the J end lost 2 bases, and 8 bases lay between the germline ends. CDR1 and CDR2 from the germline V gene are MDHEN and SYDVKM. The CDR3 spans 14 residues. CDR3 coding DNA: TGTGCCAGCAGTTTATCGGGCAGACAAGAGACCCAGTACTTC. Its translation: CASSLSGRQETQYF.

This clone was seen a few times. The chain links TRBV6-4 to TRBJ1-2; TRBD1 is a possible D gene (5 bases). Germline V gene sequence: CDR1 MRHNA, CDR2 SNTAGT. This CDR3 contains 15 residues. The ends were cut back, 3 bases at V and 4 bases at J, with 15 bases in the middle. The CDR3 DNA is TGTGCCAGCAGTGAGGGACCAGGGACCCTCTATGGCTACACCTTC. Translation gives CASSEGPGTLYGYTF.

The chain is built from TRBV4-3 and TRBJ1-1; the match to TRBD1 covers 9 bases. In germline, CDR1 is LGHNA, CDR2 YSLEER. The V and J ends lost 6 bases and 6 bases, in that order; junction bases with no gene match: 8. CDR3 length: 14 residues. The CDR3 sequence is CASRAGTGSPEAFF. The DNA for the CDR3 is TGCGCCAGCAGAGCCGGGACAGGGAGCCCTGAAGCTTTCTTT.

V is TRBV5-1 and J is TRBJ1-5, with TRBD1 matching over 7 bases. CDR3 length equals 15 residues. Losses at the gene ends were 1 base for V and 2 bases for J; bases not matched to a gene: 3. Germline assignment: CDR1 SGHRS and CDR2 YFSETQ. CDR3 amino acids: CASSLTGAGNQPQHF. The CDR3 DNA sequence: TGCGCCAGCAGCTTGACAGGGGCCGGCAATCAGCCCCAGCATTTT.

This clone was observed a handful of times. This CDR3 is CASSLNTGDYNEQFF. The CDR3 DNA follows: TGCGCCAGCAGCTTGAATACAGGGGACTACAATGAGCAGTTCTTC. The chain links TRBV5-1 to TRBJ2-1, with 7 positions matching TRBD1. J was trimmed by 3 bases and V by 1 base; bases with no gene match: 4. Germline V lookup: CDR1 SGHRS, CDR2 YFSETQ. The CDR3 loop spans 15 amino acids.

This clone was picked up a small number of times. The rearrangement uses TRBV7-3 and TRBJ2-1; 7 bases align to TRBD2. Germline lookup yields CDR1 SGHTA and CDR2 FQGTGA. The CDR3 consists of 14 residues. Trimming took 2 bases from V and 4 from J; bases not matched to a gene: 2. CDR3 sequence: CASSLQGGYNEQFF. DNA of the CDR3: TGTGCCAGCAGCTTACAGGGAGGGTACAATGAGCAGTTCTTC.